These 13 T cell receptor beta chains came from one sample sequenced in a study of shared clonotypes between healthy human individuals. Generated by immunoSEQ multiplex PCR, the TCRdb table keeps only in-frame clones and is missing some. The sample includes some 200,000 clones, around 63% seen only once; the top ten take about 10%. Input material: memory CD4+ T cells sorted from blood. Described subset: CD45RA-negative fraction. Source of these receptors: a man aged 30 to 45 in good health.

This clone was counted many times. This chain connects TRBV7-9 to TRBJ2-2; D possibly corresponds to TRBD2 (6 bases). V was pared by 1 base and J by 4 bases, with 10 bases between. CDR3 size: 15 residues. CDR1 is SEHNR and CDR2 is FQNEAQ in the germline V gene (reference sequence). This CDR3 is CASSLVGRITGELFF. CDR3 DNA sequence: TGTGCCAGCAGCTTAGTCGGGAGAATCACCGGGGAGCTGTTTTTT.

The chain couples TRBV6-6 to TRBJ2-1; D is undetermined. The germline gives CDR1 MNHNY, CDR2 SVGAGI (reference sequence). The CDR3 has 14 residues. Trimming removed 6 bases from V and 0 bases from J, with 9 bases in between. DNA for the CDR3: TGTGCCAGCAGAACCTACAGCTCCTACAATGAGCAGTTCTTC. Its translation is CASRTYSSYNEQFF.

The chain is built from TRBV13 and TRBJ1-1, with D possibly being TRBD1 (5 bases). This CDR3 is 14 amino acids long. V lost 6 bases and J 5 bases, leaving 16 bases between the germline ends. The V gene's germline CDR1 is PRHDT and CDR2 FYEKMQ (reference sequence). In DNA, the CDR3 is TGTGCCAGCAGGACACGGTGGGGGGGTACTGAAGCTTTCTTT. The encoded protein is CASRTRWGGTEAFF.

This chain uses TRBV27 with TRBJ1-2; TRBD1 agrees at 7 bases. This CDR3 is 13 amino acids long. Trimming removed 6 bases from V and 8 bases from J; junction bases left unmatched: 9. CDR1 is MNHEY, CDR2 SMNVEV, per germline (reference sequence). CDR3 region: CASRQTGSNGYTF. Here the CDR3 DNA reads TGTGCCAGCAGACAGACAGGGTCCAACGGCTACACCTTC.

The chain uses TRBV6-1 and TRBJ1-5; unclear D gene. There are 13 residues in the CDR3. Trimming left V 3 bases short and J 5 bases short, with 8 bases between. Germline CDR1 reads MNHNS; CDR2 reads SASEGT. Here the CDR3 DNA reads TGTGCCAGCAGTGACAGGATCTATCAGCCCCAGCATTTT. Its protein product is CASSDRIYQPQHF.

This clone was seen a few times. V and J are TRBV14 and TRBJ2-7; D possibly corresponds to TRBD1 (5 bases). V gave up 4 bases and J gave up 6 bases, with 13 bases separating them. Germline loops: CDR1 SGHDN, CDR2 FVKESK. CDR3 length: 13 residues. CDR3 in amino acids: CASSRTGPLEQYF. The CDR3 nucleotides read TGTGCCAGCAGCCGTACAGGCCCCCTCGAGCAGTACTTC.

The chain couples TRBV28 to TRBJ2-1; 8 nucleotides align to TRBD1. Losses at the gene ends were 5 bases for V and 6 bases for J; bases not matched to a gene: 9. The CDR3 has 15 amino acids. Germline lookup yields CDR1 MDHEN and CDR2 SYDVKM. CDR3 amino acids: CASSQGALGGNEQFF. The DNA of the CDR3 is TGTGCCAGCAGTCAGGGGGCCCTAGGTGGCAATGAGCAGTTCTTC.

The CDR3 spells CASSLSGTLEETQYF. CDR3 nucleotide sequence: TGTGCCAGCAGCTTAAGCGGGACATTGGAAGAGACCCAGTACTTC. The chain uses TRBV7-3 and TRBJ2-5; D is perhaps TRBD1 or TRBD2 (6 bases each). This CDR3 is built from 15 residues. The germline V gene has CDR1 SGHTA and CDR2 FQGTGA. V lost 1 base and J 3 bases, leaving 12 bases between the germline ends. Based on the CDR3 plus reference TRBV7-3 and TRBJ2-5, the full variable domain is GAGVSQTPSNKVTEKGKYVELRCDPISGHTALYWYRQSLGQGPEFLIYFQGTGAADDSGLPNDRFFAVRPEGSVSTLKIQRTERGDSAVYLCASSLSGTLEETQYFGPGTRLLVL.

The chain employs TRBV5-5 and TRBJ2-2; D is unresolved. V was pared by 1 base and J by 5 bases, with 6 bases between. Germline assignment: CDR1 SGHKS and CDR2 YYEKEE (reference sequence). The CDR3 is 13 residues long. For the CDR3, the DNA is TGTGCCAGCAGCTTGTATGTGACCGGGGAGCTGTTTTTT. It is translated as CASSLYVTGELFF.

This clone was seen more than once but under ten times. The J gene is TRBJ2-1, the V gene TRBV7-3; TRBD2 matches 8 bases. The V gene's germline CDR1 is SGHTA and CDR2 FQGTGA. The CDR3 totals 14 residues. The V gene end was trimmed by 3 bases and the J gene end by 9 bases; junction bases not matched to a gene: 7. Written as DNA, the CDR3 is TGTGCCAGCAGCTTGGGACTAGATTCAAGTGAGCAGTTCTTC. It is translated as CASSLGLDSSEQFF. The variable domain in full, with the rest retrieved from reference TRBV7-3 and TRBJ2-1, is GAGVSQTPSNKVTEKGKYVELRCDPISGHTALYWYRQSLGQGPEFLIYFQGTGAADDSGLPNDRFFAVRPEGSVSTLKIQRTERGDSAVYLCASSLGLDSSEQFFGPGTRLTVL.

This chain links TRBV7-9 with TRBJ1-2, with TRBD1 identical over 9 bases. CDR3 size: 14 residues. V was clipped by 5 bases and J by 7 bases; unmatched bases: 8. Germline V gene sequence: CDR1 SEHNR, CDR2 FQNEAQ (reference sequence). CDR3 in amino acids: CASSLDRGKFGYTF. The DNA for the CDR3 is TGTGCCAGCAGCCTCGACAGGGGGAAATTTGGCTACACCTTC.

The DNA for the CDR3 is TGTGCCAGCAGCCCCGAGGGGGTATCAGCGAACGTCCTGACTTTC. This translates into CASSPEGVSANVLTF. This chain uses TRBV5-6 with TRBJ2-6, with a tentative D call TRBD1 (6 bases). CDR3 size: 15 residues. Trimming shortened V by 4 bases and J by 10 bases, and 18 bases separated the two germline ends. Germline V lookup: CDR1 SGHDT, CDR2 YYEEEE.

The J gene is TRBJ1-2, the V gene TRBV5-6; 7 bases are a match to TRBD1. Germline CDR1 is SGHDT and CDR2 is YYEEEE. The V segment lost 4 bases and the J segment 4 bases; nucleotides outside the gene matches: 10. The CDR3 spans 15 residues. CDR3 protein: CASSPSGQLFYGYTF. Here the CDR3 DNA reads TGTGCCAGCAGCCCTTCGGGACAGCTTTTCTATGGCTACACCTTC.